This TCR beta chain is drawn from a study of cytomegalovirus exposure and HLA in healthy donors. The PCR employed 60 Vbeta primers together with 13 Jbeta primers. The table came from immunoSEQ multiplex PCR; TCRdb's copy has only in-frame clones and leaves some out. The top ten hold 4% to 4.5% of the sample, which has under 200,000 clones, 79% seen once. Germline V gene data show CDR1 as LGHNT and CDR2 as FRNRAP. This CDR3 spans 15 amino acids. V was cut by 6 bases and J by 0 bases, with 13 bases left in between. This TCR was sampled from a woman aged 30 to 39 in good health and CMV-seropositive. Sequencing was performed on PBMCs. The chain couples TRBV12-5 to TRBJ2-3; tentative D call: TRBD2 (5 bases). In DNA, the CDR3 is TGTGCTAGTGGCTACGGGGTGGTCAGCACAGATACGCAGTATTTT. The encoded protein is CASGYGVVSTDTQYF.